This T cell receptor beta chain was observed in a study of brain T cells in children with intractable seizures (dated by TCRdb to about 2021). About the study as a whole: A NanoString immunology panel was first used to screen resected brain tissue from about 53 pediatric epilepsy surgery cases for immune gene transcripts. Among the roughly twelve selected surgery cases, eight also had pre-surgery blood sequenced, leaving four with brain tissue only.

The meaning of the sample's time point label: resected brain tissue, or blood drawn just prior to surgery. The surgery cases with the highest brain T cell transcript signatures were chosen for TCR beta chain sequencing of brain tissue, and also of blood when blood was available. Patients had been treated with at least one anti-epileptic drug before surgery. TCR-sequenced patients were children with drug-resistant epilepsy due to tuberous sclerosis complex, focal cortical dysplasia, Rasmussen encephalitis or hemimegalencephaly. Blood was drawn right before the epilepsy surgery. Bulk genomic DNA was isolated from unsorted brain tissue and whole blood using the Monarch genomic DNA purification kit. Turning to this clone: Its recognized antigen is unknown. Per-nucleotide qualities are absent, and no much larger clonotype sits a single base away.

What the research found in general, with its limitations: Because pre- and post-surgery blood were sequenced to different depths, clones absent from the pre-surgery sample may reflect undersampling. Viral specificity was inferred solely from CDR3 sequence similarity, and the HCMV serostatus of the patients was not known.

TCR beta chain sequences were generated from genomic DNA using the immunoSEQ assay. The original methods were these. CDR3 sequences not starting with the conserved framework cysteine at position 104 were manually removed. Clonality was calculated as one minus the normalized Shannon's Diversity Index, with values ranging from 0 (maximal diversity) to 1 (oligoclonal). Chi-squared comparison-of-proportions tests were used to check whether the frequency of the same CDR3 differed between samples, for example brain versus blood. Public clonotypes were found by searching immuneACCESS, and the VDJdb browser was used to assess similarity to known antiviral clonotypes. The table comes from immuneACCESS by way of TCRdb, which keeps in-frame sequences with V and J called. Part of the clones is missing from these tables; in studies checked, under half for an unresolved V gene and the rest for unknown reasons. Clone size and the V and J calls come from that table; the DNA yielded D and trimming. For this sample there are around 100,000 clones; 85% to 95% appear just once. The ten largest clones represent 3.8% of the sample.

This TCR was sampled from a boy under three years old with hemimegalencephaly and intractable seizures. Sequencing was performed on peripheral blood, taken at surgery.

The CDR3 is CASSLSRTGVEKLFF. Here is the DNA: TGTGCCAGCAGTTTATCTCGGACAGGGGTTGAAAAACTGTTTTTT. The chain links TRBV27 with TRBJ1-4; 9 central nucleotides agree with TRBD1. CDR1 and CDR2 are read off the germline V gene (reference sequence) as MNHEY and SMNVEV. The V end gives up 0 bases and the J end 7 bases, leaving 3 bases in the junction not matched to a gene. The CDR3 contains 15 residues, cysteine and phenylalanine counted. The CDR3 DNA has 45 bases and is translated from base 1.